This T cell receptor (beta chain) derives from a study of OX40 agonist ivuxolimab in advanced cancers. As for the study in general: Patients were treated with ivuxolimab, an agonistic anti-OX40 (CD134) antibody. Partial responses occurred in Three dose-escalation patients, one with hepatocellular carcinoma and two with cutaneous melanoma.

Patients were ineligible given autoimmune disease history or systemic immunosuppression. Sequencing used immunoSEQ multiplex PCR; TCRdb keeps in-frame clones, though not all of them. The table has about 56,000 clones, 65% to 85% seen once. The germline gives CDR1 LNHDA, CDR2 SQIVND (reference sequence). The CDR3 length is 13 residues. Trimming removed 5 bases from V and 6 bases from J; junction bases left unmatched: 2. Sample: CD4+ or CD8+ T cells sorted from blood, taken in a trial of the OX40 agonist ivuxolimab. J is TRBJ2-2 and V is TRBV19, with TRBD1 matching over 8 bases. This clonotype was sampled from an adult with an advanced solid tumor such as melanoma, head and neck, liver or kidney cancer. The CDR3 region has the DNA TGTGCCAGTAGTCTACAGGGGGCCGGGGAGCTGTTTTTT. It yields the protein CASSLQGAGELFF. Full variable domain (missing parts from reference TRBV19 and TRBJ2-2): DGGITQSPKYLFRKEGQNVTLSCEQNLNHDAMYWYRQDPGQGLRLIYYSQIVNDFQKGDIAEGYSVSREKKESFPLTVTSAQKNPTAFYLCASSLQGAGELFFGEGSRLTVL.